Presented here are 2 T cell receptor beta chains from one specimen sequenced in a study of T-cell memory formation after mild COVID-19. TCRdb called the 5' RACE reads again in MiXCR, with one record for every CDR3 protein. The sample yields about 430,000 distinct CDR3 sequences, 15% to 20% seen once. The sample consisted of PBMCs or a T cell subset sorted from them (not recorded which). These receptors were obtained from a man aged 18 to 29 who had mild COVID-19 (a few samples of this study predate the infection). Cell type and time point are not known.

The rearrangement links TRBV5-1 to TRBJ2-1; no clear D. The CDR3 runs to 13 residues. Germline V gene data show CDR1 as SGHRS and CDR2 as YFSETQ. Between the trimmed V and J ends, which lost 4 bases and 10 bases, there was a span of 15 bases. CDR3 DNA: TGCGCCAGCAGCCACCCAATAGCAGGAGAGCAGTTCTTC. Translated, it gives CASSHPIAGEQFF.

The rearrangement links TRBV5-1 to TRBJ2-5; 11 bases fit TRBD2. CDR1 and CDR2 (germline): SGHRS, YFSETQ. The CDR3 loop spans 16 amino acids. The J segment lost 2 bases and the V segment lost 0 bases, leaving 3 bases of the junction unmatched. CDR3 nucleotides: TGCGCCAGCAGCTTGGGGTCTAGCGGGGGGCAAGAGACCCAGTACTTC. Translated, it gives CASSLGSSGGQETQYF. Full variable domain (remainder filled in from reference TRBV5-1 and TRBJ2-5): KAGVTQTPRYLIKTRGQQVTLSCSPISGHRSVSWYQQTPGQGLQFLFEYFSETQRNKGNFPGRFSGRQFSNSRSEMNVSTLELGDSALYLCASSLGSSGGQETQYFGPGTRLLVL.